The 9 T cell receptor beta chains reported below all come from one sample, sequenced in a study of cytomegalovirus exposure and HLA in healthy donors. The PCR contained 60 Vbeta and 13 Jbeta primers. Method: immunoSEQ multiplex PCR; TCRdb's copy keeps in-frame clones and lacks some. This repertoire shows fewer than 200,000 clones, over 80% found once; its top ten account for roughly 2%. The material sequenced was PBMCs. These receptors all stem from a human donor in good health.

This clone was seen more than once but under ten times. The gene calls are TRBV6-5 and TRBJ1-1; 11 bases align to TRBD1. The junction had 6 bases not matched to a gene; V was cut back by 10 bases and J by 5 bases. The CDR3 has 13 amino acids. CDR1 and CDR2 (germline): MNHEY, SVGAGI. DNA of the CDR3: TGTGCCAACAGGACAGGGGGCAAAACTGAAGCTTTCTTT. Amino acid sequence: CANRTGGKTEAFF.

CDR3 sequence reads: CASSTYGTANTEAFF. In DNA, the CDR3 is TGTGCCAGCTCAACCTACGGGACAGCCAACACTGAAGCTTTCTTT. The chain carries TRBV18 and TRBJ1-1, with TRBD1 matching over 7 bases. V was clipped by 5 bases and J by 2 bases; unmatched bases: 8. The CDR3 is 15 amino acids. CDR1 and CDR2 (germline): KGHSH, LQKENI.

The V call is TRBV5-1, the J call TRBJ1-4, with D possibly being TRBD1 (5 bases). The CDR3 has 16 amino acids. Germline CDR1 is SGHRS and CDR2 is YFSETQ. Trimming took 4 bases from V and 0 from J, leaving 13 bases between them. In nucleotides, the CDR3 is TGCGCCAGCAGCCCGGGGGACGGGGCAACTAATGAAAAACTGTTTTTT. Translating it yields CASSPGDGATNEKLFF.

The CDR3 nucleotides read TGTGCCAGCAGGACCAGACAGGGAGCCACAGATACGCAGTATTTT. Residues: CASRTRQGATDTQYF. The chain employs TRBV2 and TRBJ2-3, with TRBD1 matching 7 bases. Germline CDR1 SNHLY, CDR2 FYNNEI. This CDR3 is 15 amino acids long. The V and J ends lost 6 bases and 2 bases, in that order; junction bases with no gene match: 8.

The chain recombines TRBV27 with TRBJ1-5, with 8 bases fitting TRBD1. V lost 8 bases to trimming and J lost 3 bases; unmatched junction nucleotides: 18. Germline lookup yields CDR1 MNHEY and CDR2 SMNVEV (reference sequence). This CDR3 is built from 18 residues. The CDR3 nucleotides read TGTGCCAGCGGCCCCCCCTTTTTTGGACAGGGTGTCAATCAGCCCCAGCATTTT. As protein: CASGPPFFGQGVNQPQHF.

J is TRBJ2-3 and V is TRBV4-1, with 9 positions matching TRBD1. Trimming cost V 8 bases and J 7 bases; bases outside gene matches: 1. The CDR3 is made up of 11 amino acids. Germline V gene data show CDR1 as MGHRA and CDR2 as YSYEKL. The CDR3 region has the DNA TGCGCCAGCGGGACAGGGAATACGCAGTATTTT. Protein sequence: CASGTGNTQYF.

This rearrangement joins TRBV6-1 to TRBJ1-5, with a possible D match to TRBD1 (6 bases). The ends were cut back, 4 bases at V and 3 bases at J, with 7 bases in the middle. Per the germline V gene, CDR1 is MNHNS and CDR2 is SASEGT. This CDR3 is 13 amino acids long. The CDR3 bases are TGTGCCAGCAGTGGGACAGACAATCAGCCCCAGCATTTT. Amino acids: CASSGTDNQPQHF.

The table lists this clone with a few counts. The chain is built from TRBV18 and TRBJ2-1; D might be TRBD1 (5 bases). CDR3 size: 18 residues. Germline values: CDR1 KGHSH, CDR2 LQKENI. Trimming pared 3 bases from V and 0 bases from J, leaving 18 bases between. CDR3 in DNA: TGTGCCAGCTCACCTTTCAGGGCCGATGAAAACTCCTACAATGAGCAGTTCTTC. This sequence encodes CASSPFRADENSYNEQFF.

This rearrangement joins TRBV7-9 to TRBJ2-3, with a weak D call TRBD2 (5 bases). Germline V CDR1 and CDR2: SEHNR, FQNEAQ (reference sequence). Trimming left V 1 base short and J 4 bases short, with 12 bases between. The CDR3 is 15 residues long. CDR3 nucleotides: TGTGCCAGCAGCTTAGTCGGGGTTCGGGCAGATACGCAGTATTTT. Its protein is CASSLVGVRADTQYF.